Listed here are 19 T cell receptor beta chains from one sample, sequenced in a study of blood T cell repertoires in COVID-19. Profiled with immunoSEQ multiplex PCR; TCRdb holds only in-frame clones, not every one. Found here are around 130,000 clones, roughly four fifths of them singletons; the top ten hold about 20%. Sequencing input: PBMCs or T cells enriched from blood (not recorded which). The receptor source for this set is a man younger than 45 who had recovered from COVID-19.

This sequence joins TRBV4-1 and TRBJ2-3, with unresolved D. Germline assignment: CDR1 MGHRA and CDR2 YSYEKL. This CDR3 has 15 amino acids. V dropped 0 bases and J dropped 0 bases, with 7 bases sitting between them. Here the CDR3 reads CASSQDPTSTDTQYF. The CDR3 bases are TGCGCCAGCAGCCAAGATCCCACTAGCACAGATACGCAGTATTTT.

This clone occurred a few times. CDR3 sequence reads: CASSPRLAGPSTDTQYF. The CDR3 bases are TGTGCCAGCAGCCCTCGACTAGCGGGCCCTAGCACAGATACGCAGTATTTT. The V and J genes are TRBV7-9 and TRBJ2-3; 10 nucleotides match TRBD2. The J segment lost 0 bases and the V segment lost 5 bases, leaving 8 bases of the junction unmatched. This CDR3 contains 17 residues. Germline V lookup: CDR1 SEHNR, CDR2 FQNEAQ (reference sequence).

The chain recombines TRBV2 with TRBJ1-5; a possible D gene is TRBD1 (6 bases). The CDR3 sequence is 13 residues long. The germline V gene has CDR1 SNHLY and CDR2 FYNNEI. V was trimmed by 8 bases and J by 2 bases, leaving 10 bases between them. The CDR3 spells CASGTLGNQPQHF. The DNA for the CDR3 is TGTGCCAGCGGGACACTGGGCAATCAGCCCCAGCATTTT.

The chain combines TRBV13 with TRBJ2-7; 9 nucleotides line up with TRBD1. In germline, CDR1 is PRHDT, CDR2 FYEKMQ (reference sequence). The CDR3 covers 12 residues. V trimming: 10 bases; J trimming: 6 bases; junction bases outside the gene matches: 7. The CDR3 coding sequence is TGTGCCATTGGACAGGGGCTGTTCGAGCAGTACTTC. Translated, it gives CAIGQGLFEQYF.

V is TRBV28 and J is TRBJ1-1; 7 bases are shared with TRBD1. The CDR3 has 18 residues. Per germline, CDR1 MDHEN and CDR2 SYDVKM. V lost 8 bases and J lost 0; bases outside the gene matches: 18. The CDR3 is CASGPRLGQFTMNTEAFF. CDR3 DNA: TGTGCCAGCGGCCCTCGCCTGGGACAGTTCACAATGAACACTGAAGCTTTCTTT.

V is TRBV7-9 and J is TRBJ2-2; 7 nucleotides match TRBD1. CDR1 and CDR2 (germline): SEHNR, FQNEAQ (reference sequence). V lost 5 bases and J lost 4; bases outside the gene matches: 7. The CDR3 totals 15 residues. The CDR3 nucleotides are TGTGCCAGCAGCCACCGGGACAGCTCCACCGGGGAGCTGTTTTTT. Protein sequence: CASSHRDSSTGELFF.

V usage is TRBV11-2 and J usage is TRBJ1-6; 10 bases are shared with TRBD1. This CDR3 comprises 16 residues. V shed 2 bases and J 9 bases; nucleotides not matched to a gene: 7. Germline CDR1 is SGHAT and CDR2 is FQNNGV. Here the CDR3 DNA reads TGTGCCAGCAGCTTAATCGCCGGGACAGGGGTTTCACCCCTCCACTTT. It encodes CASSLIAGTGVSPLHF.

The J gene is TRBJ2-3, the V gene TRBV7-9; D is undetermined. Germline-derived CDR1 and CDR2 are SEHNR and FQNEAQ (reference sequence). Deletions cut 5 bases from V and 8 bases from J, with 17 bases between. This CDR3 is built from 14 residues. CDR3 region: CASSPQLVQFTQYF. The CDR3 bases are TGTGCCAGCAGCCCACAATTGGTACAGTTTACGCAGTATTTT.

This rearrangement joins TRBV19 to TRBJ1-2; weak D call: TRBD1 (5 bases). Germline V gene data show CDR1 as LNHDA and CDR2 as SQIVND (reference sequence). Deletions cut 3 bases from V and 6 bases from J, with 11 bases between. The CDR3 has 13 residues. CDR3 in DNA: TGTGCCAGTAGTATCACGGGGGTGGATGGCTACACCTTC. Translating it yields CASSITGVDGYTF.

For this clone: Other DNA sequences of this sample code for an identical CDR3. The V call is TRBV29-1, the J call TRBJ2-2; D gene unclear. Germline values: CDR1 SQVTM, CDR2 ANQGSEA. The length of the CDR3 is 12 residues. V lost 4 bases and J lost 1, with 4 bases in between. The CDR3 DNA is TGCAGCGTTGCCGGGAACACCGGGGAGCTGTTTTTT. It yields the protein CSVAGNTGELFF.

The chain is built from TRBV2 and TRBJ1-1; 8 bases are a match to TRBD1. CDR1 and CDR2 (germline): SNHLY, FYNNEI. V trimming: 4 bases; J trimming: 1 base; junction bases outside the gene matches: 5. There are 15 residues in the CDR3. CDR3 coding DNA: TGTGCCAGCAGTGTCCAGGGGGCCAAGAACACTGAAGCTTTCTTT. Its protein product is CASSVQGAKNTEAFF.

V and J are TRBV7-9 and TRBJ2-7; TRBD2 matches at 7 bases. The length of the CDR3 is 15 residues. V shed 0 bases, J shed 7 bases, and the junction held 9 bases outside the gene matches. The germline V gene has CDR1 SEHNR and CDR2 FQNEAQ (reference sequence). The CDR3 region is CASSLALGGIGEQYF. The CDR3 coding sequence is TGTGCCAGCAGCTTAGCGCTGGGGGGGATAGGGGAGCAGTACTTC. The whole variable domain, remainder taken from reference TRBV7-9 and TRBJ2-7, is DTGVSQNPRHKITKRGQNVTFRCDPISEHNRLYWYRQTLGQGPEFLTYFQNEAQLEKSRLLSDRFSAERPKGSFSTLEIQRTEQGDSAMYLCASSLALGGIGEQYFGPGTRLTVT.

This rearrangement joins TRBV3-1 (or the pseudogene TRBV3-2) to TRBJ2-5; D might be TRBD1 (7 bases). Trimming cost V 4 bases and J 2 bases, with 11 bases left between them. Germline-derived CDR1 and CDR2 are LGHDT and YNNKEL (reference sequence). This CDR3 is 14 amino acids long. CDR3: CASSRGTVQETQYF. DNA for the CDR3: TGTGCCAGCAGCCGCGGGACAGTGCAAGAGACCCAGTACTTC.

The CDR3 here is CASSLGVNTEAFF. The CDR3 DNA follows: TGTGCCAGCAGTCTCGGGGTGAACACTGAAGCTTTCTTT. V usage is TRBV5-4 and J usage is TRBJ1-1; D gene ambiguous. CDR3 length equals 13 residues. Germline assignment: CDR1 SGHNT and CDR2 YYREEE (reference sequence). The germline V and J ends were trimmed by 5 bases and 0 bases, with 8 bases remaining between them.

J is TRBJ1-5 and V is TRBV10-3; 11 bases line up with TRBD1. Germline trimming cut 6 bases from V and 4 bases from J; bases unmatched to any gene: 2. Looked up from germline, CDR1 is ENHRY and CDR2 is SYGVKD. This CDR3 comprises 14 residues. CDR3 nucleotides: TGTGCCATCAGCGGGACAGGGGGGAATCAGCCCCAGCATTTT. This encodes CAISGTGGNQPQHF.

A remark on this clone: Additional DNA sequences in this sample encode the identical CDR3. The chain has TRBV12-3 or TRBV12-4 and TRBJ1-2, with D perhaps TRBD1 (5 bases). CDR3 length: 12 residues. V lost 4 bases and J lost 3, with 6 bases in between. Here the CDR3 reads CASSSGDYGYTF. In nucleotides, the CDR3 is TGTGCCAGCAGTTCGGGGGACTATGGCTACACCTTC.

V usage is TRBV9 and J usage is TRBJ2-5; D remains ambiguous. The CDR3 loop spans 15 amino acids. Germline CDR1 SGDLS, CDR2 YYNGEE. Trimming removed 1 base from V and 3 bases from J, with 13 bases in between. CDR3 DNA: TGTGCCAGCAGCGTAAGTTTGACAACTGAAGAGACCCAGTACTTC. Residues: CASSVSLTTEETQYF.

This chain joins TRBV2 and TRBJ2-4, with TRBD2 identical over 14 bases. CDR1 is SNHLY and CDR2 is FYNNEI in the germline V gene. This CDR3 comprises 19 residues. Losses at the gene ends were 6 bases for V and 1 base for J; bases not matched to a gene: 11. The CDR3 region is CASRGTSGRNRWAKNIQYF. The CDR3 DNA follows: TGTGCCAGCAGGGGGACTAGCGGGAGAAACCGGTGGGCCAAAAACATTCAGTACTTC. Complete variable domain (other parts from reference TRBV2 and TRBJ2-4): EPEVTQTPSHQVTQMGQEVILRCVPISNHLYFYWYRQILGQKVEFLVSFYNNEISEKSEIFDDQFSVERPDGSNFTLKIRSTKLEDSAMYFCASRGTSGRNRWAKNIQYFGAGTRLSVL.

This chain joins TRBV24-1 and TRBJ1-1; D ambiguous. The V and J ends lost 8 bases and 5 bases respectively, with 14 bases between them. The CDR3 sequence is 13 residues long. Per germline, CDR1 KGHDR and CDR2 SFDVKD. CDR3 sequence (DNA): TGTGCCACCATAAGGCAGAGAGGGACTGAAGCTTTCTTT. This encodes CATIRQRGTEAFF.